Below, 14 T cell receptor beta chains from the same sample are listed, as sequenced in a study of blood T cells in healthy people across ages. Through a sample-barcoded 5' primer and a J-beta primer mix, a second PCR was run for roughly 7 to 11 cycles. TCRdb ran MiXCR on the 5' RACE reads and lists one entry per CDR3 protein. The data hold about 900,000 distinct CDR3 sequences, with about 48% observed a single time. Material for sequencing was blood. The receptors here all came from a man aged 30 to 39 in good health.

This clonotype has a handful of counts. The chain has TRBV20-1 and TRBJ2-7; no clear D gene. Germline V gene lookup returns CDR1 DFQATT and CDR2 SNEGSKA (reference sequence). Trimming stripped 3 bases from V and 2 bases from J, with 5 bases between. The CDR3 length is 11 residues. The CDR3 nucleotides are TGCAGTGCTAGGCCAACCTACGAGCAGTACTTC. Its translation is CSARPTYEQYF.

This clonotype has just a few counts. The V gene is TRBV4-1, the J gene TRBJ2-4; D unresolved. The J call is in doubt because the DNA end fits TRBJ2-7 better. This CDR3 contains 15 residues. Germline CDR1 MGHRA, CDR2 YSYEKL. As DNA, the CDR3 is TGCGCCAGCAGCCAAGATGGTGGCGGACGGTACGAGCAGTACTTC. Translated: CASSQDGGGRYEQYF.

The J gene is TRBJ2-1, the V gene TRBV4-2; TRBD2 is a possible D gene (7 bases). In germline, CDR1 is LGHNA, CDR2 YNFKEQ. CDR3 length: 17 amino acids. The V end lost 4 bases, the J end lost 3 bases, and 19 bases lay between the germline ends. CDR3 DNA sequence: TGTGCCAGCAGCCGGGGAGGGGGGGGCCGATTCTACAATGAGCAGTTCTTC. This gives the protein CASSRGGGGRFYNEQFF.

This clonotype was seen once. The CDR3 here is CSAPGPGLASFEQYF. The CDR3 DNA follows: TGCAGTGCTCCAGGTCCGGGACTAGCGTCTTTCGAGCAGTACTTC. The rearrangement uses TRBV20-1 and TRBJ2-4; 10 bases are shared with TRBD2. The J call may be in error: the DNA end matches TRBJ2-7 better. The CDR3 has 15 amino acids. Germline V gives CDR1 DFQATT, CDR2 SNEGSKA (reference sequence).

Only a few counts were recorded for this clonotype. The chain has TRBV5-6 and TRBJ2-7, with unresolved D. With 0 bases removed from V and 5 bases from J, the gap between germline ends came to 9 bases. Germline values: CDR1 SGHDT, CDR2 YYEEEE. There are 13 residues in the CDR3. This chain's CDR3 is CASSLGGIDEQYF. The CDR3 coding sequence is TGTGCCAGCAGCTTGGGGGGAATCGACGAGCAGTACTTC.

The rearrangement uses TRBV2 and TRBJ1-2; D call uncertain. Trimming cost V 6 bases and J 8 bases, with 16 bases left between them. The CDR3 runs to 13 residues. Germline V gene lookup returns CDR1 SNHLY and CDR2 FYNNEI. The CDR3 loop reads CASSFEIRQGYTF. CDR3 nucleotides: TGTGCCAGCAGCTTCGAAATAAGGCAAGGCTACACCTTC.

The V and J genes are TRBV14 and TRBJ1-1; unclear D gene. Trimming removed 2 bases at V and 1 base at J, with 8 bases between. The CDR3 sequence is 14 residues long. Germline loops: CDR1 SGHDN, CDR2 FVKESK. CDR3 DNA: TGTGCCAGCAGCCAACTCGAGCCGAACACTGAAGCTTTCTTT. Encoded protein: CASSQLEPNTEAFF.

The V gene is TRBV3-1, the J gene TRBJ2-7; D is possibly TRBD2 (5 bases). Germline lookup yields CDR1 LGHDT and CDR2 YNNKEL (reference sequence). The CDR3 spans 17 residues. The V and J ends lost 1 base and 2 bases respectively, with 18 bases between them. CDR3 loop: CASSQGTSPYFAYEQYF. The CDR3 DNA sequence: TGTGCCAGCAGCCAAGGGACTTCACCTTACTTTGCCTACGAGCAGTACTTC.

Regarding this clonotype: The junction departs from the called germline gene at one end, perhaps through a read error. The J gene is TRBJ2-1, the V gene TRBV4-2; possibly TRBD2 for D (6 bases). In germline, CDR1 is LGHNA, CDR2 YNFKEQ. The CDR3 length is 13 residues. The chain's CDR3 is CASSRQTGDEQFF. The DNA for the CDR3 is TGTGCAAGCAGCCGACAGACGGGGGATGAGCAGTTCTTC.

The chain uses TRBV5-1 and TRBJ2-7; D might be TRBD1 or TRBD2, each matching 5 bases. V was clipped by 3 bases and J by 1 base, with 11 bases between them. Germline assignment: CDR1 SGHRS and CDR2 YFSETQ. The CDR3 consists of 14 residues. CDR3 coding DNA: TGCGCCAGCAGCTGGGGGACGGGGTCCTACGAGCAGTACTTC. This gives the protein CASSWGTGSYEQYF.

The V call is TRBV29-1, the J call TRBJ1-1; D is unresolved. Looked up from germline, CDR1 is SQVTM and CDR2 is ANQGSEA. This CDR3 region has 10 residues. V gave up 6 bases and J gave up 7 bases, with 9 bases separating them. The CDR3 is CSVWTGEAFF. CDR3 sequence (DNA): TGCAGCGTCTGGACGGGTGAAGCTTTCTTT.

This clonotype was found many times. The chain employs TRBV7-2 and TRBJ2-1, with TRBD2 as a possible D gene (6 bases). The V end lost 5 bases, the J end lost 7 bases, and 18 bases lay between the germline ends. Germline V gives CDR1 SGHTA, CDR2 FQGNSA. The CDR3 has 15 residues. The CDR3 sequence: CASSKHRDLLNEQFF. DNA of the CDR3: TGTGCCAGCAGCAAACACCGGGACTTGCTAAATGAGCAGTTCTTC.

This chain joins TRBV29-1 and TRBJ2-7; D uncertain. Germline V gene sequence: CDR1 SQVTM, CDR2 ANQGSEA. This CDR3 region has 12 residues. V shed 2 bases and J shed 6 bases, with 11 bases lying between them. DNA for the CDR3: TGCAGCGTTGAACCGAAATCGGGCGAGCAGTACTTC. Its translation: CSVEPKSGEQYF.

This clonotype has only a few counts. This sequence joins TRBV20-1 and TRBJ2-3, with D possibly TRBD2 on 6 matching bases. V shed 4 bases and J shed 4 bases, with 24 bases lying between them. This CDR3 has 17 residues. Germline CDR1 and CDR2: DFQATT and SNEGSKA (reference sequence). The CDR3 here is CSATPPRSAGLSDTQYF. CDR3 DNA sequence: TGCAGTGCTACACCACCCCGGAGTGCGGGGTTATCAGATACGCAGTATTTT.